The 24 T cell receptor beta chains given below trace back to one sample, sequenced in a study of identical twins. Via MiXCR, TCRdb re-called the 5' RACE reads, giving one row per CDR3 protein. This sample has 200,000 to 300,000 distinct CDR3 sequences, with approximately 7% found just once. These data were likewise used in another study, on yellow fever vaccine responses in identical twins.

The source material was memory (CD45RO+) T cells sorted from blood. These receptors were obtained from a woman between 18 and 30 years old in good health.

This sequence joins TRBV6-1 and TRBJ2-5; 8 nucleotides align to TRBD1. CDR1 and CDR2 from the germline V gene are MNHNS and SASEGT. The CDR3 has 14 amino acids. Germline trimming cut 6 bases from V and 5 bases from J; bases unmatched to any gene: 8. This CDR3 reads CASRRTGSVETQYF. CDR3 DNA sequence: TGTGCCAGCAGACGGACAGGGAGTGTTGAGACCCAGTACTTC.

Ten or more counts support this clonotype. This chain joins TRBV29-1 and TRBJ2-5; possible D gene TRBD1, 5 bases. Trimming stripped 6 bases from V and 4 bases from J, with 18 bases between. The V gene's germline CDR1 is SQVTM and CDR2 ANQGSEA. There are 14 residues in the CDR3. In DNA, the CDR3 is TGCAGCGTAGTGGGCAGGGTCCGGTTAGAGACCCAGTACTTC. This translates into CSVVGRVRLETQYF. The complete variable domain, with remaining parts taken from reference TRBV29-1 and TRBJ2-5, reads SAVISQKPSRDICQRGTSLTIQCQVDSQVTMMFWYRQQPGQSLTLIATANQGSEATYESGFVIDKFPISRPNLTFSTLTVSNMSPEDSSIYLCSVVGRVRLETQYFGPGTRLLVL.

The sample holds many counts of this clonotype. V usage is TRBV25-1 and J usage is TRBJ2-7, with 8 positions matching TRBD2. V trimming: 4 bases; J trimming: 2 bases; junction bases outside the gene matches: 4. CDR1 is MGHDK, CDR2 SYGVNS, per germline. The length of the CDR3 is 14 residues. CDR3 loop: CASSVNGRAYEQYF. The CDR3 DNA sequence: TGTGCCAGCAGTGTGAACGGGAGGGCCTACGAGCAGTACTTC.

This clonotype was counted between two and nine times. This rearrangement joins TRBV2 to TRBJ2-5; 8 bases fit TRBD2. V was pared by 4 bases and J by 1 base, with 5 bases of the junction left unmatched. CDR1 SNHLY and CDR2 FYNNEI come from the germline V gene. The CDR3 is 15 residues long. The CDR3 DNA reads TGTGCCAGCAGTGCCGGCGGGGGGCCCCAAGAGACCCAGTACTTC. Translation: CASSAGGGPQETQYF.

This clonotype was seen many times. V usage is TRBV5-1 and J usage is TRBJ1-1; 9 bases fit TRBD1. The CDR3 loop spans 16 amino acids. Germline-derived CDR1 and CDR2 are SGHRS and YFSETQ. Trimming cost V 4 bases and J 1 base; bases outside gene matches: 8. CDR3 sequence: CASSAGTGNGNTEAFF. CDR3 DNA sequence: TGCGCCAGCAGCGCCGGGACAGGGAACGGGAACACTGAAGCTTTCTTT.

This clonotype was seen at least ten times. The chain couples TRBV7-9 to TRBJ2-1, with TRBD1 identical over 7 bases. CDR1 and CDR2 from the germline V gene are SEHNR and FQNEAQ (reference sequence). The CDR3 length is 15 residues. Unmatched junction bases numbered 6, after V lost 4 bases and J lost 3 bases. CDR3 protein: CASSSPWTGYNEQFF. CDR3 in DNA: TGTGCCAGCAGCTCGCCATGGACAGGCTACAATGAGCAGTTCTTC.

This clonotype has a single count. The rearrangement uses TRBV5-5 and TRBJ2-2; D gene unclear. Per the germline V gene, CDR1 is SGHKS and CDR2 is YYEKEE (reference sequence). The CDR3 covers 14 residues. With 3 bases removed from V and 7 bases from J, the gap between germline ends came to 13 bases. Written as DNA, the CDR3 is TGTGCCAGCAGCTCTGAGGTCCTCCGCGGGGAGCTGTTTTTT. Its translation: CASSSEVLRGELFF.

This clonotype was detected ten times or more. V and J are TRBV10-3 and TRBJ1-1, with D perhaps TRBD1 (6 bases). Trimming removed 6 bases at V and 1 base at J, with 9 bases between. Germline-derived CDR1 and CDR2 are ENHRY and SYGVKD. This CDR3 region has 13 residues. The CDR3 here is CAIRKTGNTEAFF. In nucleotides, the CDR3 is TGTGCCATCAGGAAGACAGGGAACACTGAAGCTTTCTTT.

The table lists this clonotype with a few counts. This chain uses TRBV7-8 with TRBJ2-7; 7 bases are a match to TRBD1. V lost 5 bases to trimming and J lost 4 bases; unmatched junction nucleotides: 5. Germline values: CDR1 SGHVS, CDR2 FQNEAQ. The CDR3 is made up of 13 amino acids. The CDR3 loop reads CASSLGTVYEQYV. CDR3 sequence (DNA): TGTGCCAGCAGCCTCGGGACAGTTTACGAGCAGTACGTC.

The CDR3 DNA follows: TGCGCCAGCAGCCAAGGCCAGGGACAGCGCTACGAGCAGTACGTC. Its protein is CASSQGQGQRYEQYV. The J gene is TRBJ2-7, the V gene TRBV4-1; 7 bases are shared with TRBD1. From germline, CDR1 is MGHRA and CDR2 YSYEKL. The V gene end was trimmed by 1 base and the J gene end by 3 bases; junction bases not matched to a gene: 6. There are 15 residues in the CDR3.

This clonotype has a handful of counts. The rearrangement links TRBV6-6 to TRBJ2-1; weak D call: TRBD2 (6 bases). The germline gives CDR1 MNHNY, CDR2 SVGAGI (reference sequence). V lost 10 bases and J lost 7, with 11 bases in between. The CDR3 is 11 amino acids. CDR3 nucleotides: TGTGCCATCGGGGGAGCAAATGAGCAGTTCTTC. Its translation is CAIGGANEQFF.

This clonotype was found many times. V and J are TRBV20-1 and TRBJ1-1, with D unresolved. Germline CDR1 is DFQATT and CDR2 is SNEGSKA (reference sequence). Trimming shortened V by 0 bases and J by 3 bases, and 14 bases separated the two germline ends. This CDR3 spans 15 amino acids. The CDR3 DNA is TGCAGTGCTAGAGATTCCCGGGTGTCTGACACTGAAGCTTTCTTT. It yields the protein CSARDSRVSDTEAFF.

Ten or more counts support this clonotype. This chain joins TRBV24-1 and TRBJ1-5; D unclear. V was shortened by 4 bases and J by 3 bases, with 12 bases between the two germline ends. This CDR3 has 15 residues. Germline lookup yields CDR1 KGHDR and CDR2 SFDVKD. CDR3 bases: TGTGCCACCAGTGACCGAACACGGGTCAATCAGCCCCAGCATTTT. Translated, it gives CATSDRTRVNQPQHF.

This chain connects TRBV18 to TRBJ2-1, with 13 bases matching TRBD2. Germline CDR1 is KGHSH and CDR2 is LQKENI. This CDR3 is 14 amino acids long. The V segment lost 6 bases and the J segment 9 bases; nucleotides outside the gene matches: 5. CDR3 in DNA: TGTGCCAGCTCTCCGACTAGCGGGAGGACTGAGCAGTTCTTC. Translated: CASSPTSGRTEQFF.

This clonotype was counted many times. The chain carries TRBV6-5 and TRBJ2-7, with a possible D match to TRBD2 (6 bases). From germline, CDR1 is MNHEY and CDR2 SVGAGI. Trimming took 6 bases from V and 3 from J, leaving 12 bases between them. The CDR3 loop spans 13 amino acids. The CDR3 bases are TGTGCCAGCAGGTTAGCGGCTCACTACGAGCAGTACTTC. Protein: CASRLAAHYEQYF.

In this sample, this clonotype turned up many times. This chain uses TRBV10-3 with TRBJ2-2; no definite D call. Between the trimmed V and J ends, which lost 4 bases and 3 bases, there was a span of 15 bases. Germline CDR1 ENHRY, CDR2 SYGVKD. This CDR3 contains 16 residues. The CDR3 DNA reads TGTGCCATCAGTGGGGTAGGACCTCGGGACACCGGGGAGCTGTTTTTT. Translation gives CAISGVGPRDTGELFF.

V and J are TRBV6-1 and TRBJ2-3, with TRBD1 matching over 9 bases. Germline V lookup: CDR1 MNHNS, CDR2 SASEGT. The CDR3 is made up of 16 amino acids. V gave up 4 bases and J gave up 4 bases; unmatched junction bases: 9. CDR3 coding DNA: TGTGCCAGCAGTGCTACACCGGGACAGGGAGCAGATACGCAGTATTTT. It is translated as CASSATPGQGADTQYF.

Ten or more counts support this clonotype. V gene TRBV2 combines with J gene TRBJ2-7; TRBD1 might be the D (6 bases). The V gene lost 7 bases and the J gene lost 0 bases, with 10 bases spanning the gap. This CDR3 comprises 13 residues. Germline CDR1 and CDR2: SNHLY and FYNNEI. This CDR3 reads CASNSQGSYEQYV. Here the CDR3 DNA reads TGTGCCAGCAATTCACAGGGCTCCTACGAGCAGTACGTC.

This clonotype was recorded a few times. The chain uses TRBV5-4 and TRBJ1-1; 12 bases are shared with TRBD1. Germline CDR1 SGHNT, CDR2 YYREEE (reference sequence). The CDR3 is 16 amino acids. Losses at the gene ends were 4 bases for V and 3 bases for J; bases not matched to a gene: 7. Here the CDR3 reads CASSRGQGAGDTEAFF. The CDR3 DNA reads TGTGCCAGCAGCCGGGGACAGGGGGCAGGGGACACTGAAGCTTTCTTT. The full variable domain, with the rest looked up from reference TRBV5-4 and TRBJ1-1, is ETGVTQSPTHLIKTRGQQVTLRCSSQSGHNTVSWYQQALGQGPQFIFQYYREEENGRGNFPPRFSGLQFPNYSSELNVNALELDDSALYLCASSRGQGAGDTEAFFGQGTRLTVV.

This clonotype has a handful of counts. V gene TRBV10-3 combines with J gene TRBJ2-7; tentative D call: TRBD1 (6 bases). Germline V gives CDR1 ENHRY, CDR2 SYGVKD. The CDR3 sequence is 15 residues long. V shed 0 bases and J shed 5 bases, with 14 bases lying between them. The CDR3 is CAISESGRGGHEQYF. The CDR3 bases are TGTGCCATCAGTGAGTCTGGCAGGGGTGGCCACGAGCAGTACTTC.

The sample holds a few counts of this clonotype. V is TRBV4-2 and J is TRBJ1-4; TRBD1 aligns across 7 bases. The CDR3 consists of 16 residues. The V and J ends lost 0 bases and 8 bases, in that order; junction bases with no gene match: 9. Per the germline V gene, CDR1 is LGHNA and CDR2 is YNFKEQ. This CDR3 is CASSQERQGIGEKLFF. As DNA, the CDR3 is TGTGCCAGCAGCCAAGAGCGACAGGGAATAGGGGAAAAACTGTTTTTT.

This clonotype was seen a few times. The J gene is TRBJ2-1, the V gene TRBV2; 8 nucleotides align to TRBD2. Looked up from germline, CDR1 is SNHLY and CDR2 is FYNNEI. This CDR3 has 15 amino acids. The trim removed 6 bases at V and 5 bases at J, leaving 9 bases unmatched. CDR3 sequence (DNA): TGTGCCAGCAGGTACTTGGGGACTAGAGACAATGAGCAGTTCTTC. Translation gives CASRYLGTRDNEQFF.

This clonotype was counted a few times. This chain joins TRBV10-3 and TRBJ2-3, with a possible D match to TRBD1 (5 bases). The CDR3 length is 15 residues. Between the trimmed V and J ends, which lost 2 bases and 0 bases, there was a span of 9 bases. Germline CDR1 and CDR2: ENHRY and SYGVKD. CDR3 sequence: CAISERGSSTDTQYF. The CDR3 bases are TGTGCCATCAGTGAGAGGGGATCGAGCACAGATACGCAGTATTTT.

This clonotype has ten or more counts. This chain links TRBV5-1 with TRBJ1-1; unclear D gene. Germline V gene sequence: CDR1 SGHRS, CDR2 YFSETQ. V dropped 3 bases and J dropped 5 bases, with 5 bases sitting between them. The CDR3 totals 11 residues. For the CDR3, the DNA is TGCGCCAGCAGCTCGGAAACTGAAGCTTTCTTT. It is translated as CASSSETEAFF.